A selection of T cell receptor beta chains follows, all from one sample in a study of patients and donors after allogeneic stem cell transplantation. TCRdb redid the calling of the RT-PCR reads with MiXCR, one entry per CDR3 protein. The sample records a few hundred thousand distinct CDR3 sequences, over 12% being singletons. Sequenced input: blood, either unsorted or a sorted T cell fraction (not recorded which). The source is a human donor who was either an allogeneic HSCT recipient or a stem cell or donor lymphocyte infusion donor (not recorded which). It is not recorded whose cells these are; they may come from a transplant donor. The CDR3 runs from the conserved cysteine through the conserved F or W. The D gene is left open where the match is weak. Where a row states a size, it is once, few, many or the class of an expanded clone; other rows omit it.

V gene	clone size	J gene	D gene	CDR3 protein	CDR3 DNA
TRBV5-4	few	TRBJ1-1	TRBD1	CASSLGQGMSNTEAFF	TGTGCCAGCAGCTTGGGACAGGGTATGTCGAACACTGAAGCTTTCTTT
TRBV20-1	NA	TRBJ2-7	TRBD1	CSAISGTGASYEQYF	TGCAGTGCTATTTCCGGGACAGGGGCGTCCTACGAGCAGTACTTC
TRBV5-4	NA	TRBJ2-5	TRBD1	CASSRRTGSGETQYF	TGTGCCAGCAGTCGACGGACAGGGTCGGGGGAGACCCAGTACTTC
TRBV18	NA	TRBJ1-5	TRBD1	CASSRNRDRAYQPQHF	TGTGCCAGCTCACGCAACCGGGACAGGGCGTATCAGCCCCAGCATTTT
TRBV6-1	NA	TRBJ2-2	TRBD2	CASVLAGGRVGELFF	TGTGCCAGCGTACTAGCGGGAGGGAGGGTAGGGGAGCTGTTTTTT
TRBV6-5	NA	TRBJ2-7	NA	CASSYRGGRSYEQYF	TGTGCCAGCAGTTACCGTGGGGGTCGCTCCTACGAGCAGTACTTC
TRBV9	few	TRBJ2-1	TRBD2	CASSVVSSGGKNEQFF	TGTGCCAGCAGCGTAGTATCTAGCGGGGGCAAGAATGAGCAGTTCTTC
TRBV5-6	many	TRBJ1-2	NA	CASSPTGSYYGYTF	TGTGCCAGCAGCCCAACCGGGAGCTACTATGGCTACACCTTC
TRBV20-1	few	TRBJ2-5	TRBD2	CSALALAGGQETQYF	TGCAGTGCTCTAGCGCTAGCGGGGGGACAAGAGACCCAGTACTTC
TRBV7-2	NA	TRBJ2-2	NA	CASSLVSGAATGELFF	TGTGCCAGCAGCTTAGTCAGTGGGGCAGCTACCGGGGAGCTGTTTTTT
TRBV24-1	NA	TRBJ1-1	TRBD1	CATSIGGSEAFF	TGTGCCACCAGCATAGGGGGCTCTGAAGCTTTCTTT
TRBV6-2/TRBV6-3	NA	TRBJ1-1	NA	CASVGDMNTEAFF	TGTGCCAGCGTAGGGGACATGAACACTGAAGCTTTCTTT
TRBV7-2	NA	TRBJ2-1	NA	CASSPSGARTYNEQFF	TGTGCCAGCAGCCCTTCGGGAGCGAGGACCTACAATGAGCAGTTCTTC
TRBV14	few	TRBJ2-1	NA	CASSQWGATYNEQFF	TGTGCCAGCAGCCAATGGGGGGCGACCTACAATGAGCAGTTCTTC
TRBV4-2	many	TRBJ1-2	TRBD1	CASSQDLGTAYGYTF	TGTGCCAGCAGCCAAGATCTCGGGACAGCTTATGGCTACACCTTC
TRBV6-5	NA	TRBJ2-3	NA	CASSYWAGRGSDTQYF	TGTGCCAGCAGTTACTGGGCGGGCAGGGGCTCAGATACGCAGTATTTT
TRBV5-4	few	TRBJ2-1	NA	CASSLHGTHNEQFF	TGTGCCAGCAGCTTGCACGGGACTCACAATGAGCAGTTCTTC
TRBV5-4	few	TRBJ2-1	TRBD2	CASSPRTSGGSYNEQFF	TGTGCCAGCAGCCCCCGGACTAGCGGGGGCTCCTACAATGAGCAGTTCTTC
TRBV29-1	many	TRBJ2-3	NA	CSVEVLVTDTQYF	TGCAGCGTTGAAGTATTAGTCACAGATACGCAGTATTTT
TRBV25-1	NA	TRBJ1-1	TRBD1	CASSEGDREAFF	TGTGCCAGCAGTGAGGGGGACAGGGAAGCTTTCTTT
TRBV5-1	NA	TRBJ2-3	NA	CASSDGTASTDTQYF	TGCGCCAGCAGCGACGGGACGGCTAGCACAGATACGCAGTATTTT
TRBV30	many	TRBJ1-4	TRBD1	CAWTLDRAEKLFF	TGTGCCTGGACCCTCGACAGGGCGGAAAAACTGTTTTTT
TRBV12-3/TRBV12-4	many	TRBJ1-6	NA	CASSLGGLSPLHF	TGTGCCAGCAGTTTAGGGGGGCTTTCACCCCTCCACTTT
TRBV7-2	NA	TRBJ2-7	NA	CASSPQAAYEQYF	TGTGCCAGCAGCCCCCAAGCGGCCTACGAGCAGTACTTC
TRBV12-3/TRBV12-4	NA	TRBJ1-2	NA	CASSYRGGGTGTF	TGTGCCAGCAGTTATCGGGGAGGGGGGACGGGGACCTTC
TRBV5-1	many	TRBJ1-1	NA	CASSLAVGAGAEAFF	TGCGCCAGCAGCTTGGCCGTCGGGGCAGGGGCTGAAGCTTTCTTT
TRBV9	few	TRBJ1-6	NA	CASTLRDTFSPLHF	TGTGCCAGCACCCTGAGGGATACGTTTTCACCCCTCCACTTT
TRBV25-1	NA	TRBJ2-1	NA	CASSPPVDASHNNEQFF	TGTGCCAGCAGTCCTCCCGTTGACGCATCGCATAACAATGAGCAGTTCTTC
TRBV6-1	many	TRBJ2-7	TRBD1	CASSLAPGQTYEQYF	TGTGCCAGCAGCTTAGCCCCGGGACAGACCTACGAGCAGTACTTC
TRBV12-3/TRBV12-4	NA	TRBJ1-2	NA	CASSLAGDRTRYGYTF	TGTGCCAGCAGTTTAGCGGGGGATAGGACACGCTATGGCTACACCTTC
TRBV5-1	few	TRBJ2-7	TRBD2	CASGLAGAYEQYF	TGCGCCAGCGGACTAGCGGGGGCCTACGAGCAGTACTTC
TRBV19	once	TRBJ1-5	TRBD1	CASSMEQGGRQPQHF	TGTGCCAGTAGTATGGAACAGGGGGGTCGTCAGCCCCAGCATTTT
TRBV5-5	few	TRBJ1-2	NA	CASSLLREYYGYTF	TGTGCCAGCAGCTTGTTGCGGGAGTACTATGGCTACACCTTC
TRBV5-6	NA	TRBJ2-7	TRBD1	CASRSTWDSGLWGNYEQYF	TGTGCCAGCAGGTCTACATGGGACAGTGGACTTTGGGGAAATTACGAGCAGTACTTC
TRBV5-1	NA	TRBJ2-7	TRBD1	CASRPRTGGSYEQYF	TGCGCCAGCAGACCACGGACAGGGGGGTCGTACGAGCAGTACTTC